Listed below are T cell receptor beta chains from one sample, sequenced in a study of T-cell reconstitution after alpha-beta-depleted transplantation in children. TCRdb fed the PCR reads into MiXCR, producing one record per CDR3 protein. The sample records approximately 510,000 distinct CDR3 sequences, about 17% being singletons. The sample consisted of PBMCs from the stem cell graft donor, taken from the stem cell graft. The receptors derive from a human donor who donated a stem cell graft to a child with acute lymphoblastic leukemia. Each CDR3 is given with its conserved first and last residue. Fields, in order: D gene, clone size, V gene, J gene, CDR3 DNA, CDR3 protein. The D gene is left open where the match is weak. Size is stated for part of the rows, as once, few or many counts, or as a class when the clone is expanded.

TRBD1	NA	TRBV28	TRBJ2-4	TGTGCCAGCAGCCCTCAGGGGGCTGGGGCCAAAAACATTCAGTACTTC	CASSPQGAGAKNIQYF
NA	few	TRBV7-2	TRBJ1-5	TGTGCCAGCAGCTTAGAGACAGGCTACAATCAGCCCCAGCATTTT	CASSLETGYNQPQHF
TRBD2	NA	TRBV7-9	TRBJ2-1	TGTGCCAGCAGCTGGGGGACTAGCCGTCACAATGAGCAGTTCTTC	CASSWGTSRHNEQFF
TRBD2	few	TRBV20-1	TRBJ2-5	TGCAGTGCTCTACCTCCTTTAGCGGGAGGATTCCAAGAGACCCAGTACTTC	CSALPPLAGGFQETQYF
TRBD1	few	TRBV20-1	TRBJ2-1	TGCAGTGCTTCTCCCCCCTTTTACAGGGGCTTTGAGCAGTTCTTC	CSASPPFYRGFEQFF
NA	NA	TRBV4-2	TRBJ2-1	TGTGCCAGCAGCCAAGATTCGGCTGTCCCCTACAATGAGCAGTTCTTC	CASSQDSAVPYNEQFF
NA	few	TRBV5-1	TRBJ2-1	TGCGCCAGCAGCTTGTTCCCGAGGGGTAATGGTGAGCAGTTCTTC	CASSLFPRGNGEQFF
NA	few	TRBV5-1	TRBJ2-1	TGCGCCAGCAGCTTTCCGGGTGAGCAGTTCTTC	CASSFPGEQFF
NA	NA	TRBV29-1	TRBJ2-7	TGCAGCGTTGGAGCGACAAGGAAAGGATCCTCGCGGTACGAGCAGTACTTC	CSVGATRKGSSRYEQYF
NA	few	TRBV29-1	TRBJ2-7	TGCAGCGGGGGTGAAATCTACGAGCAGTACTTC	CSGGEIYEQYF
NA	few	TRBV30	TRBJ1-2	TGTGCCTGGAGTGTCGTAGGACTCTCTAACTATGGCTACACCTTC	CAWSVVGLSNYGYTF
TRBD2	NA	TRBV11-2	TRBJ2-7	TGTGCCAGCAGCTCGGTTTTAGCGGGAGGCTCCTACGAGCAGTACTTC	CASSSVLAGGSYEQYF
NA	few	TRBV7-2	TRBJ2-5	TGTGCCAGCAGCTTACATCCGAGAGAGACCCAGTACTTC	CASSLHPRETQYF
TRBD2	NA	TRBV9	TRBJ2-4	TGTGCCAGCACCCGGGAGCTAGCGGGAGACGTCATTCAGTACTTC	CASTRELAGDVIQYF
TRBD1	few	TRBV5-1	TRBJ2-7	TGCGCCAGCAGCTTGCGGGACAGGGCAGGGGAGCAGTACTTC	CASSLRDRAGEQYF
NA	NA	TRBV11-2	TRBJ2-5	TGTGCCAGCAGCAAGACCGGGACCAGATTTCCCCTTATGTACCAAGAGACCCAGTACTTC	CASSKTGTRFPLMYQETQYF
NA	few	TRBV7-6	TRBJ1-5	TGTGGAATGTGTTATAGCAATCAGCCCCAGCATTTT	CGMCYSNQPQHF
NA	NA	TRBV12-2	TRBJ2-3	TGTGCAAGTCGCCCCCCGGGGGTCACAGATACGCAGTATTTT	CASRPPGVTDTQYF
NA	many	TRBV7-9	TRBJ1-1	TGTGCCAGCAGCTTAGCGCAGGGAATGAACACTGAAGCTTTCTTT	CASSLAQGMNTEAFF
NA	NA	TRBV10-1	TRBJ2-1	TGCGCCAGCAGATCGGATCCCAATGAGCAGTTCTTC	CASRSDPNEQFF
TRBD2	NA	TRBV3-1	TRBJ2-3	TGTGCCAGCACCCAAGATCTGCTAGCGGGAGCTAGCACAGATACGCAGTATTTT	CASTQDLLAGASTDTQYF
NA	NA	TRBV5-1	TRBJ2-3	TGCGCCAGCAGCCGGAGCGAAAATACGCAGTATTTT	CASSRSENTQYF
NA	NA	TRBV6-4	TRBJ1-1	TGTGCCAGCAGTGCTGGGTTTGGAGTCACTGAAGCTTTCTTT	CASSAGFGVTEAFF
NA	few	TRBV7-7	TRBJ2-2	TGTGCCAGCAGCCTGTTTGCTACTACCAACACCGGGGAGCTGTTTTTT	CASSLFATTNTGELFF
NA	few	TRBV20-1	TRBJ2-7	TGCAGTGCTGCCTCCAGGGGAATAGGATACGAGCAGTACTTC	CSAASRGIGYEQYF
TRBD2	few	TRBV10-1	TRBJ2-3	TGCGCCAGCAGTGAATGGAAGGGAGGGAACACAGATACGCAGTATTTT	CASSEWKGGNTDTQYF
NA	NA	TRBV29-1	TRBJ2-1	TGCAGCGCCCTAGAGGGCTCCTACAATGAGCAGTTCTTC	CSALEGSYNEQFF
TRBD1	NA	TRBV12-3/TRBV12-4	TRBJ2-7	TGTGCCAGCAATAGGGGACAGGGGGCGTACGAGCAGTACTTC	CASNRGQGAYEQYF
NA	NA	TRBV4-1	TRBJ2-7	TGCGCCAGCAGCCAAGAGTCGGCTTTGTACGAGCAGTACTTC	CASSQESALYEQYF